This T cell receptor (beta chain) was captured by sequencing in a study of T cell responses to AZD1222 COVID-19 vaccine. Profiling relied on immunoSEQ multiplex PCR, and the TCRdb table lists in-frame clones only, not all of them. The sample includes 120,000 or so clones, around 87% seen only once; the top ten take 3%. This sequence originates from an adult who received the AZD1222 COVID-19 vaccine. The material was peripheral blood, obtained 28 days after the second AZD1222 dose.

The CDR3 reads CASSLIGGEPTEAFF. As DNA, the CDR3 is TGTGCCAGCAGTTTAATCGGAGGGGAACCCACTGAAGCTTTCTTT. The V gene is TRBV28, the J gene TRBJ1-1, with D tentatively TRBD1 (5 bases). The CDR3 spans 15 residues. The germline V gene encodes CDR1 MDHEN and CDR2 SYDVKM. The V end lost 2 bases, the J end lost 4 bases, and 14 bases lay between the germline ends.